These 11 T cell receptor beta chains were sequenced from one sample in a study of blood T cell repertoires in COVID-19. TCRdb's table, derived via immunoSEQ multiplex PCR, lists solely in-frame clones and lacks some. This sample carries some 460,000 clones, roughly 87% of them seen once, and the ten largest clones take about 0.65%. The sequencing input was PBMCs or T cells enriched from blood (not recorded which). Source of these receptors: a woman aged 18-35 years who had recovered from COVID-19.

The V and J genes are TRBV20-1 and TRBJ2-4, with 9 bases lining up with TRBD2. The V gene's germline CDR1 is DFQATT and CDR2 SNEGSKA (reference sequence). There are 11 residues in the CDR3. J lost 16 bases, V lost 6 bases, and 10 bases had no gene match. This chain's CDR3 is CSAFKAGGLYF. The CDR3 nucleotides are TGCAGTGCCTTTAAAGCGGGGGGCCTATACTTC.

The chain is built from TRBV19 and TRBJ1-4; 9 bases are shared with TRBD1. The CDR3 spans 18 residues. Germline CDR1 LNHDA, CDR2 SQIVND (reference sequence). The ends lost 5 bases at V and 8 bases at J; junction bases unmatched: 18. CDR3 protein: CASSVRPGQGTAAEKLFF. The CDR3 DNA reads TGTGCCAGTAGTGTAAGACCGGGACAGGGAACGGCAGCAGAAAAACTGTTTTTT.

V is TRBV11-3 and J is TRBJ1-1, with D maybe TRBD1 (6 bases). The CDR3 sequence is 15 residues long. Trimming shortened V by 4 bases and J by 3 bases, and 15 bases separated the two germline ends. CDR1 and CDR2 from the germline V gene are SGHNT and YENEEA. CDR3 residues: CASSSVTGKDTEAFF. The DNA of the CDR3 is TGTGCCAGCAGCTCAGTTACAGGGAAGGACACTGAAGCTTTCTTT.

The rearrangement uses TRBV11-2 and TRBJ1-2, with TRBD1 matching 8 bases. The J segment lost 4 bases and the V segment lost 5 bases, leaving 6 bases of the junction unmatched. The germline CDR1 and CDR2 sequences are SGHAT and FQNNGV. This CDR3 comprises 14 residues. CDR3 in amino acids: CASSLGQGPYGYTF. The CDR3 DNA sequence: TGTGCCAGCAGCCTCGGACAGGGACCCTATGGCTACACCTTC.

The rearrangement joins TRBV6-5 to TRBJ1-3; D perhaps matches TRBD1 (5 bases). Germline loops: CDR1 MNHEY, CDR2 SVGAGI. This CDR3 has 14 residues. V gave up 7 bases and J gave up 2 bases, with 12 bases separating them. The chain's CDR3 is CASKIPGPGNTIYF. Written as DNA, the CDR3 is TGTGCCAGCAAAATCCCAGGGCCTGGAAACACCATATATTTT.

The chain has TRBV11-3 and TRBJ2-5; no firm D call. V was cut by 1 base and J by 5 bases, with 8 bases left in between. Germline V gene sequence: CDR1 SGHNT, CDR2 YENEEA. The CDR3 length is 13 residues. The CDR3 sequence: CASSLGVRETQYF. CDR3 bases: TGTGCCAGCAGCTTAGGAGTCCGGGAGACCCAGTACTTC.

The V and J genes are TRBV3-1 (or the pseudogene TRBV3-2) and TRBJ2-1; weak D call: TRBD2 (6 bases). The V gene lost 5 bases and the J gene lost 2 bases, with 16 bases spanning the gap. Germline CDR1 is LGHDT and CDR2 is YNNKEL (reference sequence). The CDR3 length is 16 residues. The CDR3 is CASSVMGRSPYNEQFF. In DNA form, the CDR3 reads TGTGCCAGCAGCGTCATGGGGAGGAGTCCCTACAATGAGCAGTTCTTC.

On this clone itself: The identical CDR3 is also encoded by other nucleotide sequences in the sample. This chain uses TRBV28 with TRBJ1-2; 11 nucleotides line up with TRBD1. CDR3 size: 15 residues. The V gene's germline CDR1 is MDHEN and CDR2 SYDVKM. J was trimmed by 5 bases and V by 5 bases; bases with no gene match: 7. CDR3 protein: CASSLPGQGGYGYTF. As DNA, the CDR3 is TGTGCCAGCAGTCTACCGGGACAGGGGGGTTATGGCTACACCTTC.

This clone appeared a few times. The chain joins TRBV2 to TRBJ1-5, with D perhaps matching TRBD1 (6 bases). Between the trimmed V and J ends, which lost 6 bases and 7 bases, there was a span of 13 bases. The CDR3 runs to 13 residues. Germline CDR1 and CDR2: SNHLY and FYNNEI. The CDR3 spells CASSGGGEQPQHF. CDR3 nucleotide sequence: TGTGCCAGCAGCGGCGGGGGCGAACAGCCCCAGCATTTT. The full variable domain, its missing parts supplied by reference TRBV2 and TRBJ1-5, is EPEVTQTPSHQVTQMGQEVILRCVPISNHLYFYWYRQILGQKVEFLVSFYNNEISEKSEIFDDQFSVERPDGSNFTLKIRSTKLEDSAMYFCASSGGGEQPQHFGDGTRLSIL.

This clone was picked up one time. The CDR3 sequence is CAISDFNEQFF. The CDR3 nucleotides read TGTGCCATCAGTGACTTCAATGAGCAGTTCTTC. The chain couples TRBV10-3 to TRBJ2-1; D unclear. V lost 3 bases and J 6 bases, leaving 3 bases between the germline ends. The CDR3 length is 11 residues. The germline V gene has CDR1 ENHRY and CDR2 SYGVKD.

The chain couples TRBV14 to TRBJ2-3, with 10 bases lining up with TRBD2. There are 17 residues in the CDR3. Trimming removed 2 bases from V and 7 bases from J; junction bases left unmatched: 12. From germline, CDR1 is SGHDN and CDR2 FVKESK. CDR3 nucleotide sequence: TGTGCCAGCAGCCAACCTTGGGGTAGCGGGGGGCGAAATACGCAGTATTTT. Translation: CASSQPWGSGGRNTQYF.